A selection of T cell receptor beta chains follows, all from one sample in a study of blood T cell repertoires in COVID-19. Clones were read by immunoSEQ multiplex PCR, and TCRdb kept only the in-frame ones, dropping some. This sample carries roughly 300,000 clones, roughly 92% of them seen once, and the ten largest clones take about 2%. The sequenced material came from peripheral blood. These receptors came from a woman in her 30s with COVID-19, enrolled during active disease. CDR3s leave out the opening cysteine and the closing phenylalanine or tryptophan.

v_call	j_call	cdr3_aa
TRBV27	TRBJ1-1	ASSFHRQGAEAF
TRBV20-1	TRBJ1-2	SASHGGYT
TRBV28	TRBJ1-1	ASSLRSMNTEAF
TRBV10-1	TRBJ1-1	ASSDHRGVNTEAF
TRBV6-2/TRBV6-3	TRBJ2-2	ASSLLAGDGRELF
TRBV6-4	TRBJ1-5	ASSKTGGEGQPQH
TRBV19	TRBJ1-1	ASSIGAGGRTEAF
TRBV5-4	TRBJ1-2	ASSRIIDKGRYGYT
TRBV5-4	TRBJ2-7	ASSPGGTSGTYEQY
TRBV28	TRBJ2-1	ASSLETGSYNEQF
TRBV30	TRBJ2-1	AWSREGQDPYNEQF
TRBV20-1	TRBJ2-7	SASPGTSGDYEQY
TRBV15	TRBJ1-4	ATSSANTGAPLNEKLF
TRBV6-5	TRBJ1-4	ASSLGANEKLF
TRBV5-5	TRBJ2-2	ASSLAAGGSTGELF
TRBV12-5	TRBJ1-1	ASGLVRVVRDSLNTEAF
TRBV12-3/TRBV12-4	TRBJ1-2	ASKNGGDGYT
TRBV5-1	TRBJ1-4	ASSSGTGEKLF
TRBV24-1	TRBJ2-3	ATSKPGQGVPDTQY
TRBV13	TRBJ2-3	ASTLGLFTDTQY